This passage covers 19 T cell receptor beta chains from one sample sequenced in a study of cytotoxic CD8 clonotypes in ibrutinib-treated CLL. Sequencing was performed with immunoSEQ multiplex PCR; in TCRdb, only in-frame clones are kept and a portion is missing. In the table there are roughly 250,000 clones, roughly 74% of which are singletons. The sequencing here drew on PBMCs, taken after 24 months of ibrutinib treatment. The receptor set was obtained from a human donor with chronic lymphocytic leukemia.

This clone was seen a few times. This chain links TRBV2 with TRBJ2-1; 10 bases fit TRBD2. There are 15 residues in the CDR3. CDR1 and CDR2 from the germline V gene are SNHLY and FYNNEI. The V gene end was trimmed by 8 bases and the J gene end by 0 bases; junction bases not matched to a gene: 4. The DNA for the CDR3 is TGTGCCAGCCCAGGACTAGCGGCCTCCTACAATGAGCAGTTCTTC. Translating it yields CASPGLAASYNEQFF.

This clone was recorded a few times. CDR3 coding DNA: TGTGCCAGCAGCTTAGTAGCGGGAGGCCCACCCCATACCGAGCAGTACTTC. Translated, it gives CASSLVAGGPPHTEQYF. This chain links TRBV11-2 with TRBJ2-7, with TRBD2 matching 10 bases. Germline trimming cut 1 base from V and 6 bases from J; bases unmatched to any gene: 12. Germline CDR1 SGHAT, CDR2 FQNNGV. The CDR3 spans 17 residues.

This clone came up once. V is TRBV29-1 and J is TRBJ2-5; 8 bases align to TRBD2. The CDR3 runs 13 residues. V trimming: 6 bases; J trimming: 8 bases; junction bases outside the gene matches: 11. Germline V lookup: CDR1 SQVTM, CDR2 ANQGSEA. As DNA, the CDR3 is TGCAGCGTACGTCCGGGAGGGGGGGGAACCCAGTACTTC. Encoded protein: CSVRPGGGGTQYF.

The V gene is TRBV29-1, the J gene TRBJ2-4; the D is unclear. The CDR3 length is 12 residues. CDR1 is SQVTM and CDR2 is ANQGSEA in the germline V gene. Deletions cut 0 bases from V and 3 bases from J, with 3 bases between. The CDR3 sequence: CSVEENKNIQYF. The CDR3 nucleotides read TGCAGCGTTGAAGAAAACAAAAACATTCAGTACTTC.

The genes are TRBV7-2 and TRBJ1-2, with TRBD1 matching over 7 bases. Germline lookup yields CDR1 SGHTA and CDR2 FQGNSA. The J segment lost 8 bases and the V segment lost 5 bases, leaving 8 bases of the junction unmatched. The CDR3 totals 13 residues. For the CDR3, the DNA is TGTGCCAGCAGCGTGGGACAGTATCAGGGCTACACCTTC. Translated: CASSVGQYQGYTF.

V gene TRBV28 combines with J gene TRBJ1-2; 8 bases fit TRBD1. With 5 bases clipped from V and 4 bases from J, the junction kept 12 bases outside the gene matches. This CDR3 comprises 16 residues. Germline loops: CDR1 MDHEN, CDR2 SYDVKM. The DNA for the CDR3 is TGTGCCAGCAGTCCCAAGGACAGGGTCGGAGTCTATGGCTACACCTTC. Translation gives CASSPKDRVGVYGYTF.

This chain joins TRBV6-5 and TRBJ1-2, with D perhaps matching TRBD1 (6 bases). There are 12 residues in the CDR3. V lost 4 bases and J lost 12, with 15 bases in between. Per germline, CDR1 MNHEY and CDR2 SVGAGI. The CDR3 DNA sequence: TGTGCCAGCAGTTCGACCGGACAGCAGGACACCTTC. It translates to CASSSTGQQDTF.

The chain joins TRBV4-2 to TRBJ1-5; the match to TRBD1 covers 7 bases. The V and J ends lost 4 bases and 5 bases, in that order; junction bases with no gene match: 8. The V gene's germline CDR1 is LGHNA and CDR2 YNFKEQ. The CDR3 has 15 amino acids. The CDR3 nucleotides are TGTGCCAGCAGCCGAACAGGGGAGAAGGATCAGCCCCAGCATTTT. Its protein is CASSRTGEKDQPQHF.

V gene TRBV19 combines with J gene TRBJ2-2; TRBD1 matches 7 bases. Germline values: CDR1 LNHDA, CDR2 SQIVND (reference sequence). The junction had 10 bases not matched to a gene; V was cut back by 7 bases and J by 5 bases. The CDR3 is made up of 15 amino acids. The CDR3 spells CASISDRVGTGELFF. CDR3 bases: TGTGCCAGTATTTCTGACAGGGTGGGAACCGGGGAGCTGTTTTTT.

This clone appeared a few times. This chain connects TRBV27 to TRBJ2-7; 9 positions agree with TRBD1. Germline trimming cut 5 bases from V and 2 bases from J; bases unmatched to any gene: 7. This CDR3 has 15 residues. Germline assignment: CDR1 MNHEY and CDR2 SMNVEV (reference sequence). Here the CDR3 reads CASSGQGRSPYEQYF. The DNA for the CDR3 is TGTGCCAGCAGTGGACAGGGGAGGTCCCCCTACGAGCAGTACTTC.

CDR3 amino acids: CSVSDGSWNQPQHF. For the CDR3, the DNA is TGCAGCGTCTCCGACGGGTCGTGGAATCAGCCCCAGCATTTT. This chain uses TRBV29-1 with TRBJ1-5, with D unclear. Germline V gives CDR1 SQVTM, CDR2 ANQGSEA. The CDR3 runs to 14 residues. The germline V and J ends were trimmed by 6 bases and 4 bases, with 16 bases remaining between them.

The chain recombines TRBV11-3 with TRBJ2-2, with D tentatively TRBD1 (6 bases). The CDR3 loop spans 14 amino acids. Trimming pared 5 bases from V and 6 bases from J, leaving 13 bases between. The germline CDR1 and CDR2 sequences are SGHNT and YENEEA. The CDR3, as DNA: TGTGCCAGCAGCCAAACAGGGTCGGCCGGGGAGCTGTTTTTT. Translated: CASSQTGSAGELFF.

The chain recombines TRBV5-1 with TRBJ2-3, with D maybe TRBD2 (6 bases). The CDR3 runs 16 residues. Germline CDR1 SGHRS, CDR2 YFSETQ. V was clipped by 5 bases and J by 3 bases, with 19 bases between them. CDR3 sequence reads: CASRPRVGGITDTQYF. CDR3 in DNA: TGCGCCAGCAGACCAAGGGTGGGCGGGATAACAGATACGCAGTATTTT.

This chain links TRBV9 with TRBJ2-7; tentative D call: TRBD1 (6 bases). Germline V lookup: CDR1 SGDLS, CDR2 YYNGEE. V was pared by 0 bases and J by 5 bases, with 9 bases between. This CDR3 is built from 13 residues. The CDR3 region is CASSVGRGNEQYF. The CDR3 nucleotides read TGTGCCAGCAGCGTAGGTAGGGGGAACGAGCAGTACTTC.

In the case of this clone: A junction end diverges from the germline sequence, so it may reflect a read error. V usage is TRBV5-1 and J usage is TRBJ2-7, with D perhaps assigned TRBD1 or TRBD2 (6 bases each). This CDR3 has 13 amino acids. Germline loops: CDR1 SGHRS, CDR2 YFSETQ. The CDR3 DNA sequence: TGCGCCAGCAGCTTGGGGGCCGGGGGCTTTACACACTTC. Translation gives CASSLGAGGFTHF.

This chain connects TRBV29-1 to TRBJ1-1; D remains unclear. CDR1 is SQVTM and CDR2 is ANQGSEA in the germline V gene. The germline V and J ends were trimmed by 7 bases and 3 bases, with 12 bases remaining between them. The CDR3 loop spans 12 amino acids. DNA of the CDR3: TGCAGCGCCCGGAGGCAGGACACTGAAGCTTTCTTT. Translated, it gives CSARRQDTEAFF.

This sequence joins TRBV28 and TRBJ2-7, with a weak D call TRBD1 (5 bases). Germline V gene data show CDR1 as MDHEN and CDR2 as SYDVKM. This CDR3 spans 13 amino acids. V was shortened by 3 bases and J by 6 bases, with 12 bases between the two germline ends. The CDR3 DNA is TGTGCCAGCAGTTTGCAGGGTATCTCCGAGCAGTACTTC. Translated: CASSLQGISEQYF.

Concerning this clone: Its ends do not fully match the called genes, so a read error is possible. The chain couples TRBV20-1 to TRBJ2-7; unclear D gene. The CDR3 is made up of 11 amino acids. The V gene's germline CDR1 is DFQATT and CDR2 SNEGSKA (reference sequence). CDR3 sequence: CSARDGPLGFF. The CDR3, as DNA: TGCAGTGCTAGAGATGGCCCCCTGGGATTCTTC.

The chain carries TRBV28 and TRBJ2-1; 11 positions agree with TRBD2. Germline trimming cut 6 bases from V and 5 bases from J; bases unmatched to any gene: 9. The CDR3 contains 16 residues. Germline V lookup: CDR1 MDHEN, CDR2 SYDVKM. The CDR3 DNA follows: TGTGCCAGCAGCCCTCCGGGACTAGCGGTTAACAATGAGCAGTTCTTC. It yields the protein CASSPPGLAVNNEQFF. The full variable domain, with the rest looked up from reference TRBV28 and TRBJ2-1, is DVKVTQSSRYLVKRTGEKVFLECVQDMDHENMFWYRQDPGLGLRLIYFSYDVKMKEKGDIPEGYSVSREKKERFSLILESASTNQTSMYLCASSPPGLAVNNEQFFGPGTRLTVL.